This T cell receptor beta chain was captured by sequencing in a study of shared clonotypes between healthy human individuals. The study's findings and limits: Generally, naive subsets came out with larger estimated richness than memory subsets.

Each sorted subset replicate got 200 ng genomic DNA, 30,000 or so genomes. Data came from immunoSEQ multiplex PCR; TCRdb stores just in-frame clones and leaves some out. Found here are approximately 1.5 million clones, 97% to 99% of them singletons; the top ten hold roughly 0.35%. The V end lost 1 base, the J end lost 3 bases, and 7 bases lay between the germline ends. Germline loops: CDR1 SGHAT, CDR2 FQNNGV. This CDR3 is 14 amino acids long. Worth noting for this clone: Its target is unknown.

Input material: naive CD4+ T cells sorted from blood. The subset is: CD45RA+ positively selected. The receptor was isolated from a man younger than 45 in good health. J is TRBJ2-1 and V is TRBV11-2; D unclear. The CDR3 reads CASSLGSLYNEQFF. The CDR3 region has the DNA TGTGCCAGCAGCTTAGGGTCACTCTACAATGAGCAGTTCTTC.